This passage covers 10 T cell receptor beta chains from one sample sequenced in a study of shared clonotypes between healthy human individuals. Repertoires were generated with immunoSEQ multiplex PCR, while TCRdb's copy carries only in-frame clones and drops some. The repertoire has around 500,000 clones, about 84% of them found once; the top ten carry about 12%. Sequencing was done on a sample of PBMCs. All receptors come from a woman aged 40-49 years in good health. Some clones in this sample may be carry-over from other donors' samples.

The chain combines TRBV28 with TRBJ1-5; tentative D call: TRBD1 (6 bases). The germline V gene has CDR1 MDHEN and CDR2 SYDVKM. V was pared by 5 bases and J by 3 bases, with 14 bases between. The CDR3 is 15 amino acids. DNA of the CDR3: TGTGCCAGCAGTGCTGTGGGGGCCTACAATCAGCCCCAGCATTTT. This gives the protein CASSAVGAYNQPQHF.

The chain carries TRBV7-9 and TRBJ2-1; D is unclear. The V and J ends lost 5 bases and 9 bases respectively, with 8 bases between them. CDR1 and CDR2 (germline): SEHNR, FQNEAQ (reference sequence). The CDR3 runs to 11 residues. This CDR3 reads CASSPAGEQFF. The CDR3, as DNA: TGTGCCAGCAGCCCAGCCGGTGAGCAGTTCTTC.

Details on this clone: This probably arose from a read error, given a far larger clone one base away. At the DNA level, this CDR3 is encoded by other sequences in the same sample as well. The V call is TRBV5-6, the J call TRBJ2-1, with TRBD2 matching 11 bases. There are 14 residues in the CDR3. The J segment lost 6 bases and the V segment lost 2 bases, leaving 1 base of the junction unmatched. Germline CDR1 SGHDT, CDR2 YYEEEE. The CDR3 DNA is TGTGCCAGCAGCTTACTAGCGGGGGTCAATGAGCAGTTCTTC. Translating gives CASSLLAGVNEQFF.

DNA for the CDR3: TGTGCCAGCAGGCAAGTTGGGCCGTGGGAGCTCACAGATACGCAGTATTTT. Protein: CASRQVGPWELTDTQYF. This chain uses TRBV11-3 with TRBJ2-3; the D gene is possibly TRBD2 (5 bases). The CDR3 extends over 17 amino acids. Germline assignment: CDR1 SGHNT and CDR2 YENEEA. Trimming shortened V by 6 bases and J by 2 bases, and 21 bases separated the two germline ends. The complete variable domain, with remaining parts taken from reference TRBV11-3 and TRBJ2-3, reads EAGVVQSPRYKIIEKKQPVAFWCNPISGHNTLYWYLQNLGQGPELLIRYENEEAVDDSQLPKDRFSAERLKGVDSTLKIQPAELGDSAVYLCASRQVGPWELTDTQYFGPGTRLTVL.

The CDR3 loop reads CATKLAPHSYNEQFF. CDR3 in DNA: TGTGCCACCAAACTAGCCCCACACTCCTACAATGAGCAGTTCTTC. The rearrangement uses TRBV15 and TRBJ2-1; D might be TRBD2 (6 bases). V dropped 7 bases and J dropped 0 bases, with 13 bases sitting between them. Germline lookup yields CDR1 LNHNV and CDR2 YYDKDF (reference sequence). This CDR3 has 15 residues. Combining the CDR3 with reference TRBV15 and TRBJ2-1 gives the whole variable domain DAMVIQNPRYQVTQFGKPVTLSCSQTLNHNVMYWYQQKSSQAPKLLFHYYDKDFNNEADTPDNFQSRRPNTSFCFLDIRSPGLGDTAMYLCATKLAPHSYNEQFFGPGTRLTVL.

The J gene is TRBJ2-7, the V gene TRBV28, with TRBD1 identical over 10 bases. CDR1 MDHEN and CDR2 SYDVKM come from the germline V gene. The CDR3 extends over 18 amino acids. Unmatched junction bases numbered 17, after V lost 3 bases and J lost 6 bases. The CDR3 bases are TGTGCCAGCAGTTTCGGACGTTGGGGACAGGGGAAGGAAGGCGAGCAGTACTTC. Protein sequence: CASSFGRWGQGKEGEQYF.

This clone showed up many times. This specimen includes other DNA sequences encoding the same CDR3. The chain carries TRBV10-3 and TRBJ1-1, with 7 bases matching TRBD1. V was clipped by 6 bases and J by 5 bases; unmatched bases: 6. The CDR3 has 13 residues. Germline V gene lookup returns CDR1 ENHRY and CDR2 SYGVKD. CDR3 amino acids: CAIRQGLETEAFF. In DNA, the CDR3 is TGTGCCATCAGACAGGGGTTGGAAACTGAAGCTTTCTTT.

This clone was recorded at least ten times. The chain employs TRBV19 and TRBJ1-1, with D tentatively TRBD1 (5 bases). V lost 3 bases, J lost 4 bases, and 15 bases lay in between. Per germline, CDR1 LNHDA and CDR2 SQIVND (reference sequence). The CDR3 covers 15 residues. The CDR3: CASSIQPGGTTEAFF. The CDR3 coding sequence is TGTGCCAGTAGTATTCAACCGGGAGGGACCACTGAAGCTTTCTTT.

In the case of this clone: This is likely an artifact of a read error, given a far larger clone one base away. The chain uses TRBV29-1 and TRBJ2-7; D unclear. The CDR3 loop spans 14 amino acids. Germline V CDR1 and CDR2: SQVTM, ANQGSEA. The CDR3 is CSVRSVQKSYKQYF. The CDR3 region has the DNA TGCAGCGTTCGATCGGTTCAGAAATCCTACAAGCAGTACTTC.

This clone has a handful of counts. J is TRBJ2-1 and V is TRBV29-1; TRBD1 aligns across 10 bases. This CDR3 spans 15 amino acids. V was clipped by 2 bases and J by 7 bases; unmatched bases: 8. The germline V gene encodes CDR1 SQVTM and CDR2 ANQGSEA. The CDR3 loop is CSVERGQGIGNEQFF. CDR3 in DNA: TGCAGCGTTGAAAGGGGACAGGGGATTGGAAATGAGCAGTTCTTC.